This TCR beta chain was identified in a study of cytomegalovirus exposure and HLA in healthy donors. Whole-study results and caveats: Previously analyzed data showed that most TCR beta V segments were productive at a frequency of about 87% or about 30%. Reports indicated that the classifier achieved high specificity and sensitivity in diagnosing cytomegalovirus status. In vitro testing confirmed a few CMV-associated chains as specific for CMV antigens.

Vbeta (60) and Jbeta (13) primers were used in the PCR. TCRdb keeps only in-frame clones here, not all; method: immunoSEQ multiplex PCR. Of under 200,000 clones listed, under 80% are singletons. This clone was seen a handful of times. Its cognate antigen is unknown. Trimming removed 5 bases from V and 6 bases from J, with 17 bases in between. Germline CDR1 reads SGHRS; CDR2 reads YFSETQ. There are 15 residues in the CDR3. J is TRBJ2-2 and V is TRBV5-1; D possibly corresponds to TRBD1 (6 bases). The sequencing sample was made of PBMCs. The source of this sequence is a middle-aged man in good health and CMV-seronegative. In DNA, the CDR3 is TGCGCCAGCAGGGTCGCGGCAGGGGCACCCGGGGAGCTGTTTTTT. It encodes CASRVAAGAPGELFF.